The clone carrying this T cell receptor (beta chain) was counted at least ten times. Its specificity is unknown. The data are from a study of early T cells in non-severe SARS-CoV-2 infection. The wider study: Sequencing was performed on bulk RNA from unsorted whole blood, leaving chains unpaired. Whole-study findings and limits: The VDJdb matching leaned toward anti-spike CD8 responses and overlooked private and CD4 specificities.

Individual cDNA molecules carried attached unique molecular identifiers. TCRdb re-derived calls from the 5' RACE reads in MiXCR, one entry per CDR3 protein. Among tens of thousands of distinct CDR3 sequences listed, about 9.4% were seen once. The CDR3 consists of 12 residues. Germline V gene sequence: CDR1 MNHEY, CDR2 SVGEGT. V was shortened by 4 bases and J by 9 bases, with 12 bases between the two germline ends. The specimen sequenced was whole blood. The rearrangement joins TRBV6-2 or TRBV6-3 to TRBJ1-2; no firm D call. The receptor was derived from an adult who was a healthcare worker with PCR-confirmed SARS-CoV-2 infection or an uninfected control (not recorded which). CDR3 DNA sequence: TGTGCCAGCAGTTCCCCGGGCGAACGCTACACCTTC. This encodes CASSSPGERYTF.